What follows describes a single T cell receptor beta chain. The CDR3 contains 13 residues. Between the trimmed V and J ends, which lost 2 bases and 0 bases, there was a span of 4 bases. Germline values: CDR1 KGHSH, CDR2 LQKENI. The sample belongs to a study of control samples from healthy donors and cancer patients. This table comes from immunoSEQ multiplex PCR, and its TCRdb copy is limited to in-frame clones, with some not included. The data show 35,000 to 45,000 clones, around four fifths seen once. The sequenced material came from blood. V is TRBV18 and J is TRBJ1-1; D is unclear. The sequence was collected from a man in his 60s in good health. CDR3 in DNA: TGTGCCAGCTCACCAGGGATGAACACTGAAGCTTTCTTT. It yields the protein CASSPGMNTEAFF.